The following is a T cell receptor (beta chain) sequence with its context. Its specificity is unknown. Samples were taken several times over chemoradiotherapy. The repertoire was sequenced with immunoSEQ multiplex PCR; TCRdb's copy has only in-frame clones and lacks some. The table includes a few thousand clones, 70% to 90% detected once. The data stem from a study of chemoradiotherapy in HPV16-positive cancers. Study summary: Candidate HPV-specific T-cell clones and common TCR motifs came from functional assays in two HPV16-positive patients.

The V end lost 8 bases, the J end lost 0 bases, and 14 bases lay between the germline ends. CDR3 length equals 15 residues. CDR1 SNHLY and CDR2 FYNNEI come from the germline V gene. Study-level results: Candidate HPV-specific clones and E7-related TCR motifs grew in tumor during treatment. Functional assays defining HPV-specific T cells used only two HPV16-positive patients.

The sequence came from a human donor with HPV-associated anogenital cancer. The chain employs TRBV2 and TRBJ2-1; possibly TRBD1 or TRBD2 for D (6 bases each). The specimen was tumor tissue, collected from a patient who underwent chemoradiotherapy. CDR3 nucleotide sequence: TGTGCCAGCCACGCGGGGACACTCTCCTACAATGAGCAGTTCTTC. This codes for CASHAGTLSYNEQFF.